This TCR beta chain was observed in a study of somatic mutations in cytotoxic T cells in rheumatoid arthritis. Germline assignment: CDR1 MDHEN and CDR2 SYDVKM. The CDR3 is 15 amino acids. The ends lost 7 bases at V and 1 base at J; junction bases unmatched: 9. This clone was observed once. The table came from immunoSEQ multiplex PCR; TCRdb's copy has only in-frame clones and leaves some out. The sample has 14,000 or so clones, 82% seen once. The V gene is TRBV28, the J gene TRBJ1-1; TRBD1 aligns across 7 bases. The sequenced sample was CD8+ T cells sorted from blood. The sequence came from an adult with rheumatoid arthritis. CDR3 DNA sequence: TGTGCCAGCATGGGGTTGGGACAGTCGAACACTGAAGCTTTCTTT. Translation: CASMGLGQSNTEAFF.